These 3 T cell receptor beta chains were sequenced from one sample in a study of T cell repertoires in ileal Crohn's disease. The repertoire was sequenced with immunoSEQ multiplex PCR; TCRdb's copy has only in-frame clones and lacks some. The sample records approximately 12,000 clones, around three quarters being singletons. Sequencing was carried out using ileal tissue. These receptors came from an adult with Crohn's disease.

The V call is TRBV9, the J call TRBJ1-1, with D perhaps TRBD1 (5 bases). Germline values: CDR1 SGDLS, CDR2 YYNGEE. The CDR3 totals 14 residues. V was clipped by 1 base and J by 3 bases, with 10 bases between them. The CDR3 reads CASSVRGGDTEAFF. The CDR3 DNA follows: TGTGCCAGCAGCGTAAGAGGAGGGGACACTGAAGCTTTCTTT.

As for this clone: The sample holds other DNA sequences that translate to the same CDR3. This chain uses TRBV27 with TRBJ2-7, with 9 positions matching TRBD2. The V gene's germline CDR1 is MNHEY and CDR2 SMNVEV (reference sequence). The trim removed 7 bases at V and 2 bases at J, leaving 9 bases unmatched. There are 15 residues in the CDR3. CDR3 sequence reads: CASIGPRGGAYEQYF. The CDR3 nucleotides read TGTGCCAGCATAGGGCCCCGCGGGGGGGCCTACGAGCAGTACTTC.

The genes are TRBV28 and TRBJ1-2, with D perhaps matching TRBD1 (5 bases). V lost 4 bases to trimming and J lost 5 bases, with 20 bases between them. Germline CDR1 reads MDHEN; CDR2 reads SYDVKM. CDR3 length equals 16 residues. In DNA, the CDR3 is TGTGCCAGCAGTTCGACCTCGGGGGGGACCCCTTATGGCTACACCTTC. It codes for CASSSTSGGTPYGYTF.